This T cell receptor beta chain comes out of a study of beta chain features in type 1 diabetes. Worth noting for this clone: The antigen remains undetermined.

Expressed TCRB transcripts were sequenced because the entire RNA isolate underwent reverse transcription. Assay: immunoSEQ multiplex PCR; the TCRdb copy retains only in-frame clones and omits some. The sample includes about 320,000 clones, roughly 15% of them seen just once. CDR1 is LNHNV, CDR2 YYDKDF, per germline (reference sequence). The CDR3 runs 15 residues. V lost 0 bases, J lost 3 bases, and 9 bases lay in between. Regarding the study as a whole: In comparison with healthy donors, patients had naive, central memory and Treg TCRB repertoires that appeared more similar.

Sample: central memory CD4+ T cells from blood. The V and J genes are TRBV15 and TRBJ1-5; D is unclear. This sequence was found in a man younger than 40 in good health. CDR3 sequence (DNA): TGTGCCACCAGCAGAGATGTACAGACCAATCAGCCCCAGCATTTT. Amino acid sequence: CATSRDVQTNQPQHF.